A single T cell receptor beta chain is shown here with its context. Its antigen is not known. Marked H&E slides guided macrodissection of tumor areas from a few unstained, deparaffinized about 9.9 um sections. The V and J ends lost 7 bases and 0 bases respectively, with 16 bases between them. Germline V lookup: CDR1 MDHEN, CDR2 SYDVKM. This CDR3 is built from 15 residues. Between about 2 and 4.92 ug genomic DNA went in, equal for pairs. Profiling relied on immunoSEQ multiplex PCR, and the TCRdb table lists in-frame clones only, not all of them. The table lists about 5,500 clones, 85% of them singletons. The sample belongs to a study of T cells in lung cancer brain metastases. Study-level points and caveats: Most clones were lesion-specific, with limited overlap between paired lesions (Morisita around 0.2).

The chain has TRBV28 and TRBJ2-7; the D gene is possibly TRBD2 (6 bases). The sample comprised tumor tissue from a brain metastasis. This TCR was sampled from a woman aged 50 to 65 with non-small cell lung cancer that had spread to the brain. CDR3 protein: CASTGSGLTSYEQYF. In nucleotides, the CDR3 is TGTGCCAGCACCGGAAGCGGGCTAACCTCCTACGAGCAGTACTTC.